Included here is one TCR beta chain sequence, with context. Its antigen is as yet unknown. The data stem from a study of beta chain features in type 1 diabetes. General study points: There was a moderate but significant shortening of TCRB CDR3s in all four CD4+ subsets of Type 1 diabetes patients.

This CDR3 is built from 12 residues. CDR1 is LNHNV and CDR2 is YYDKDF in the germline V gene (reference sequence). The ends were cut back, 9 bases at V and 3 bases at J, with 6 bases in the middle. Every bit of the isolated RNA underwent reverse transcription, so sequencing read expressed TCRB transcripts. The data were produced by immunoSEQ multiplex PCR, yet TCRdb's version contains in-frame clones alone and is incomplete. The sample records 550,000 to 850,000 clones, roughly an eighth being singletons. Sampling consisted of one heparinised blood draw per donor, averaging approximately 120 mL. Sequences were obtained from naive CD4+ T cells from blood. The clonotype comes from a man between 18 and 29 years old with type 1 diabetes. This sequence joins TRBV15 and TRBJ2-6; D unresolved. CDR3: CATSFGANVLTF. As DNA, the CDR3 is TGTGCCACGTCCTTTGGGGCCAACGTCCTGACTTTC.